Shown below are 12 T cell receptor beta chains from a single sample sequenced in a study of regulatory T cells in long-lasting Graves disease. iRepertoire HTBI primers and Arm-PCR of CDR3 regions built TCR beta libraries. TCRdb recomputed calls from the multiplex PCR reads with MiXCR, one row per CDR3 protein. This repertoire shows 400,000 or so distinct CDR3 sequences, 23% found once; its top ten account for approximately 28%. Time point in this sample: persistent/refractory GD, antithyroid drugs over 5 years with positive TRAb. Construction of the TCR library relied on RNA isolated from PBMCs. The specimen comprised peripheral blood mononuclear cells (PBMCs), sampled when the disease was refractory, from a patient treated with antithyroid drugs. These receptors came from a female donor with Graves disease.

This clonotype was counted a few times. The chain is built from TRBV9 and TRBJ1-2; TRBD1 might be the D (6 bases). The CDR3 loop spans 14 amino acids. Germline CDR1 is SGDLS and CDR2 is YYNGEE. V was trimmed by 4 bases and J by 4 bases, leaving 14 bases between them. The chain's CDR3 is CASSPTTGSYGYTF. As DNA, the CDR3 is TGTGCCAGCAGCCCGACGACAGGCAGCTATGGCTACACCTTC.

V is TRBV28 and J is TRBJ2-2, with D possibly TRBD1 on 5 matching bases. This CDR3 comprises 14 residues. Per the germline V gene, CDR1 is MDHEN and CDR2 is SYDVKM. The germline V and J ends were trimmed by 8 bases and 6 bases, with 16 bases remaining between them. The CDR3 region is CASHEGARSGELFF. The CDR3 coding sequence is TGTGCCAGCCATGAAGGGGCGCGGTCCGGGGAGCTGTTTTTT.

The chain recombines TRBV5-1 with TRBJ2-6, with TRBD2 identical over 8 bases. This CDR3 comprises 17 residues. The germline CDR1 and CDR2 sequences are SGHRS and YFSETQ. Trimming took 4 bases from V and 4 from J; bases not matched to a gene: 10. This chain's CDR3 is CASSLGLAAAGANVLTF. DNA for the CDR3: TGCGCCAGCAGCCTCGGACTAGCCGCAGCGGGGGCCAACGTCCTGACTTTC.

The chain joins TRBV3-1 to TRBJ1-4; D is unresolved. Germline CDR1 LGHDT, CDR2 YNNKEL (reference sequence). V was shortened by 0 bases and J by 8 bases, with 25 bases between the two germline ends. The CDR3 has 19 residues. The CDR3, as DNA: TGTGCCAGCAGCCAAGATAAAGACGCCGGGATAGGAATTGGGGAAAAACTGTTTTTT. This gives the protein CASSQDKDAGIGIGEKLFF. Together with reference TRBV3-1 and TRBJ1-4, the CDR3 gives the full variable domain: DTAVSQTPKYLVTQMGNDKSIKCEQNLGHDTMYWYKQDSKKFLKIMFSYNNKELIINETVPNRFSPKSPDKAHLNLHINSLELGDSAVYFCASSQDKDAGIGIGEKLFFGSGTQLSVL.

The V call is TRBV18, the J call TRBJ2-7, with a weak D call TRBD2 (6 bases). CDR3 length: 16 amino acids. V was clipped by 0 bases and J by 0 bases, with 12 bases between them. Germline values: CDR1 KGHSH, CDR2 LQKENI. For the CDR3, the DNA is TGTGCCAGCTCACCACCAAGAGCGGGCCGCTCCTACGAGCAGTACTTC. This translates into CASSPPRAGRSYEQYF.

V is TRBV25-1 and J is TRBJ2-5; TRBD1 agrees at 8 bases. CDR1 is MGHDK and CDR2 is SYGVNS in the germline V gene. The CDR3 length is 15 residues. V shed 6 bases and J 4 bases; nucleotides not matched to a gene: 10. Written as DNA, the CDR3 is TGTGCCAGCAGATCGGACAGGGAGGTTTCAGAGACCCAGTACTTC. This sequence encodes CASRSDREVSETQYF.

This chain connects TRBV10-2 to TRBJ1-3, with D possibly being TRBD1 (5 bases). The germline V gene has CDR1 WSHSY and CDR2 SAAADI. The CDR3 sequence is 17 residues long. Between the trimmed V and J ends, which lost 0 bases and 3 bases, there was a span of 15 bases. CDR3 in DNA: TGCGCCAGCAGTGAGTCGGGGGGATCCATGGGTGGAAACACCATATATTTT. Protein: CASSESGGSMGGNTIYF.

The chain uses TRBV3-1 and TRBJ2-7; D assignment may be TRBD1 or TRBD2 (5 bases each). V lost 2 bases and J 2 bases, leaving 10 bases between the germline ends. This CDR3 contains 14 residues. Germline-derived CDR1 and CDR2 are LGHDT and YNNKEL (reference sequence). CDR3 sequence reads: CASSQPRGPYEQYF. As DNA, the CDR3 is TGTGCCAGCAGCCAACCGAGGGGACCCTACGAGCAGTACTTC.

The V and J genes are TRBV20-1 and TRBJ2-7; D not certain. The CDR3 is 15 residues long. The V and J ends lost 0 bases and 4 bases respectively, with 16 bases between them. The germline V gene encodes CDR1 DFQATT and CDR2 SNEGSKA (reference sequence). In DNA form, the CDR3 reads TGCAGTGCTAGAGATCTCGGAGACTGGATTTACGAGCAGTACTTC. As protein: CSARDLGDWIYEQYF.

With respect to this clonotype: With a much larger clone just one base away, this may be a read error. The V call is TRBV11-1, the J call TRBJ2-5, with TRBD1 identical over 8 bases. Germline loops: CDR1 SGHAT, CDR2 FQDESV (reference sequence). The CDR3 sequence is 14 residues long. V shed 2 bases, J shed 7 bases, and the junction held 6 bases outside the gene matches. CDR3 loop: CASSLSDRGRTQYF. The CDR3 DNA reads as TGTGCCAGCAGCTTATCCGACAGGGGAAGGACCCAGTACTTC.

In the case of this clonotype: The germline gene is not matched at one end of the junction; a read error may be the cause. J is TRBJ2-5 and V is TRBV6-1, with 10 bases identical to TRBD2. This CDR3 has 15 amino acids. The V gene's germline CDR1 is MNHNS and CDR2 SASEGT. The CDR3: CTSIRSGRVEETQYF. As DNA, the CDR3 is TGTACCAGCATTCGAAGCGGGAGGGTTGAAGAGACCCAGTACTTC.

This clonotype was counted many times. This chain joins TRBV2 and TRBJ1-1, with 7 bases fitting TRBD1. Losses at the gene ends were 6 bases for V and 1 base for J; bases not matched to a gene: 5. The CDR3 is made up of 14 amino acids. Per germline, CDR1 SNHLY and CDR2 FYNNEI. The CDR3 loop is CASSISGGNTEAFF. In DNA, the CDR3 is TGTGCCAGCAGCATATCAGGGGGGAACACTGAAGCTTTCTTT.